These T cell receptor beta chains were read from a single sample in a study of T cell changes during pregnancy in multiple sclerosis. The protocol was immunoSEQ multiplex PCR, while the TCRdb copy is restricted to in-frame clones and leaves out a portion. This sample has more than 30,000 clones, with 80% to 95% found just once. Material for sequencing was PBMCs (not recorded whether the cells were cultured). Receptor source: a female donor with multiple sclerosis, enrolled in a pregnancy study. CDR3s include the opening cysteine and the closing phenylalanine or tryptophan. The D gene is left open where the match is weak. Expanded clones are given a class, and other clones once, few, many or no size at all.

cdr3_length	v_call	d_call	clone_size	j_call	cdr3_aa	cdr3_nt
17	TRBV27	-	-	TRBJ2-1	CASSQQTRPMTGDEQFF	TGTGCCAGCAGTCAGCAGACTAGACCGATGACCGGCGATGAGCAGTTCTTC
13	TRBV29-1	-	-	TRBJ2-7	CSVEGGSDYEQYF	TGCAGCGTCGAAGGGGGATCGGACTACGAGCAGTACTTC
15	TRBV5-4	TRBD1	-	TRBJ2-3	CASRRPGQGTDTQYF	TGTGCCAGCAGGCGACCGGGACAGGGTACAGATACGCAGTATTTT
15	TRBV6-5	TRBD1	-	TRBJ2-7	CASRPGTGVLYEQYF	TGTGCCAGCAGGCCGGGGACAGGGGTTCTCTACGAGCAGTACTTC
12	TRBV2	-	-	TRBJ2-2	CASRVSTGELFF	TGTGCCAGCAGAGTCAGCACCGGGGAGCTGTTTTTT
13	TRBV25-1	-	-	TRBJ2-7	CASSDWTAAGQYF	TGTGCCAGCAGTGATTGGACAGCCGCAGGGCAGTACTTC
14	TRBV13	-	-	TRBJ2-7	CASSSDPQGYEQYF	TGTGCCAGCAGTTCAGACCCCCAGGGCTACGAGCAGTACTTC
14	TRBV7-2	-	-	TRBJ1-1	CASSLAWADTEAFF	TGTGCCAGCAGCTTAGCATGGGCGGACACTGAAGCTTTCTTT
15	TRBV6-4	TRBD1	-	TRBJ1-2	CASSDPGQGNYGYTF	TGTGCCAGCAGTGACCCCGGACAGGGAAACTATGGCTACACCTTC
16	TRBV7-9	TRBD2	-	TRBJ2-5	CASSLYPSGREETQYF	TGTGCCAGCAGCTTATATCCTAGCGGGAGGGAAGAGACCCAGTACTTC
16	TRBV4-2	TRBD1	once	TRBJ2-1	CASSQEGQENYNEQFF	TGTGCCAGCAGCCAAGAAGGACAGGAGAACTACAATGAGCAGTTCTTC
15	TRBV11-3	-	-	TRBJ2-2	CASSQAGKGTGELFF	TGTGCCAGCAGCCAGGCAGGGAAAGGGACCGGGGAGCTGTTTTTT
15	TRBV18	-	-	TRBJ1-4	CASSPPGGDNEKLFF	TGTGCCAGCTCACCACCGGGTGGGGATAATGAAAAACTGTTTTTT
13	TRBV11-3	-	-	TRBJ2-3	CASSAESTDTQYF	TGTGCCAGCAGCGCGGAAAGCACAGATACGCAGTATTTT
15	TRBV7-9	TRBD1	once	TRBJ2-7	CASRYYRGRLYEQYF	TGTGCCAGCAGATATTACAGGGGGCGGCTATACGAGCAGTACTTC
15	TRBV5-1	TRBD1	-	TRBJ2-5	CASSVTGAEQETQYF	TGCGCCAGCAGCGTTACAGGGGCGGAACAAGAGACCCAGTACTTC
12	TRBV7-9	TRBD2	-	TRBJ2-7	CASSLDQREGNF	TGTGCCAGCAGCTTAGATCAGCGGGAGGGGAACTTC
12	TRBV29-1	-	-	TRBJ2-1	CSVEAPGTAQFF	TGCAGCGTTGAAGCGCCAGGGACGGCGCAGTTCTTC
14	TRBV4-3	-	-	TRBJ2-4	CASSPSQGSNIQYF	TGCGCCAGCAGCCCTTCTCAGGGGTCGAACATTCAGTACTTC
16	TRBV5-6	TRBD1	-	TRBJ1-1	CASSLARGTGGTEAFF	TGTGCCAGCAGCTTGGCGAGAGGGACAGGGGGAACTGAAGCTTTCTTT
17	TRBV7-9	TRBD2	-	TRBJ2-3	CASSLGTSGSRADTQYF	TGTGCCAGCAGCCTCGGGACTAGCGGGAGCAGAGCAGATACGCAGTATTTT
14	TRBV11-2	-	-	TRBJ1-2	CASSLVYWGNGYTF	TGTGCCAGCAGCTTAGTATACTGGGGGAATGGCTACACCTTC
16	TRBV6-1	-	-	TRBJ2-6	CASSDRGTSGANVLTF	TGTGCCAGCAGTGACAGGGGCACCTCTGGGGCCAACGTCCTGACTTTC
14	TRBV6-4	TRBD1	-	TRBJ2-1	CASSETGENNEQFF	TGTGCCAGCAGTGAGACAGGGGAAAACAATGAGCAGTTCTTC
12	TRBV28	-	-	TRBJ2-7	CASSFTPYEQYF	TGTGCCAGCAGTTTCACTCCCTACGAGCAGTACTTC
14	TRBV29-1	TRBD1	-	TRBJ1-4	CSVDWTGTNEKLFF	TGCAGCGTTGATTGGACAGGCACTAATGAAAAACTGTTTTTT
11	TRBV10-1	-	-	TRBJ2-3	CASGSSDTQYF	TGCGCCAGCGGGTCGTCAGATACGCAGTATTTT
13	TRBV23-1	-	-	TRBJ1-1	CASSHPQNTEAFF	TGCGCCAGCAGTCACCCCCAGAACACTGAAGCTTTCTTT
16	TRBV12-5	-	-	TRBJ1-5	CASGLAQGYSNQPQHF	TGTGCTAGTGGCCTTGCTCAGGGATATAGCAATCAGCCCCAGCATTTT
14	TRBV28	-	-	TRBJ1-5	CASSLSGDAQPQHF	TGTGCCAGCAGTTTATCGGGAGATGCTCAGCCCCAGCATTTT
12	TRBV18	-	-	TRBJ2-7	CASSPGEREQYF	TGTGCCAGCTCACCGGGGGAACGCGAGCAGTACTTC
14	TRBV13	-	-	TRBJ2-2	CASSSRLVPGELFF	TGTGCCAGCAGCTCCCGACTAGTGCCCGGGGAGCTGTTTTTT
15	TRBV6-5	-	-	TRBJ2-1	CASSYSTRRGNEQFF	TGTGCCAGCAGTTACTCGACACGCCGTGGCAATGAGCAGTTCTTC
15	TRBV5-1	-	-	TRBJ2-7	CASSLAQGTVYEQYF	TGCGCCAGCAGCTTGGCCCAAGGTACAGTCTACGAGCAGTACTTC
14	TRBV7-9	-	-	TRBJ1-2	CASSLDGPNYGYTF	TGTGCCAGCAGCTTAGACGGGCCTAACTATGGCTACACCTTC
14	TRBV5-1	-	once	TRBJ2-1	CASSLSVLGNEQFF	TGCGCCAGCAGCTTGTCAGTACTAGGCAATGAGCAGTTCTTC
14	TRBV18	TRBD2	-	TRBJ2-1	CASWDGGGTGKQFF	TGTGCCAGCTGGGATGGCGGGGGTACGGGAAAGCAGTTCTTC
16	TRBV19	-	-	TRBJ2-5	CASSIKAGALQETQYF	TGTGCCAGTAGTATTAAAGCGGGCGCTCTCCAAGAGACCCAGTACTTC
16	TRBV25-1	TRBD1	-	TRBJ1-5	CASSDGTGTGIRPQHF	TGTGCCAGCAGTGATGGGACCGGGACAGGGATCCGGCCCCAGCATTTT
15	TRBV7-9	TRBD1	-	TRBJ1-2	CASSLAGQGNYGYTF	TGTGCCAGCAGCTTAGCGGGACAGGGAAACTATGGCTACACCTTC
16	TRBV7-9	-	-	TRBJ2-6	CASSSPTASGANVLTF	TGTGCCAGCAGCTCGCCGACAGCTTCTGGGGCCAACGTCCTGACTTTC
15	TRBV7-6	-	-	TRBJ2-7	CASSLIGTGAYEQYF	TGTGCCAGCAGCTTAATCGGGACTGGAGCCTACGAGCAGTACTTC
16	TRBV11-3	TRBD2	once	TRBJ2-1	CASSLTSGSIYNEQFF	TGTGCCAGCAGCTTGACTAGCGGGAGTATCTACAATGAGCAGTTCTTC
14	TRBV23-1	-	-	TRBJ1-5	CASSRQEFNQPQHF	TGCGCCAGCAGTCGCCAGGAGTTCAATCAGCCCCAGCATTTT
14	TRBV15	-	-	TRBJ1-2	CATSSIKGIYGYTF	TGTGCCACCAGCAGTATAAAAGGGATCTATGGCTACACCTTC
16	TRBV4-2	-	-	TRBJ2-2	CASRTTVAANTGELFF	TGTGCCAGCAGAACCACTGTAGCAGCGAACACCGGGGAGCTGTTTTTT
13	TRBV7-2	TRBD2	-	TRBJ2-5	CATEAGGAETQYF	TGTGCCACCGAGGCGGGGGGCGCGGAGACCCAGTACTTC
12	TRBV7-9	-	-	TRBJ2-7	CASSVFDYEQYF	TGTGCCAGCAGCGTTTTCGACTACGAGCAGTACTTC